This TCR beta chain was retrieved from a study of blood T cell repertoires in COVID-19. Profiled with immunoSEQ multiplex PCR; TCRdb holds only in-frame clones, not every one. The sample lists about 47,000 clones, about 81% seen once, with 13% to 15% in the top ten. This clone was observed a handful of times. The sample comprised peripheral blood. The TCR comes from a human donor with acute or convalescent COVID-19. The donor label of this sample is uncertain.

CDR3 in amino acids: CAISARDTDTQYF. The CDR3 DNA reads as TGTGCCATCAGTGCGCGGGACACAGATACGCAGTATTTT. This chain links TRBV10-3 with TRBJ2-3; tentative D call: TRBD2 (6 bases). V lost 4 bases to trimming and J lost 2 bases, with 7 bases between them. Germline V CDR1 and CDR2: ENHRY, SYGVKD. The CDR3 length is 13 residues.